Listed here are 10 T cell receptor beta chains from one sample, sequenced in a study of regulatory T cells in long-lasting Graves disease. The time point is: newly diagnosed GD, antithyroid drugs for less than 3 months. From PBMCs, RNA was extracted and then used to make the TCR library. Construction of the TCR beta libraries employed iRepertoire HTBI primers in conjunction with Arm-PCR of CDR3 regions. Each CDR3 protein gets one entry after TCRdb re-called the multiplex PCR reads with MiXCR. The sample holds 400,000 to 500,000 distinct CDR3 sequences, 15% seen once. These data were likewise used in another study, on T cells in Graves' hyperthyroidism and ophthalmopathy.

This specimen was peripheral blood mononuclear cells (PBMCs), taken at new diagnosis, from a patient treated with antithyroid drugs. These TCRs come from a woman in her 30s with Graves disease.

This clonotype occurred many times. This sequence joins TRBV27 and TRBJ2-1; 8 positions agree with TRBD1. The CDR3 sequence is 15 residues long. V was clipped by 3 bases and J by 7 bases; unmatched bases: 8. The germline V gene encodes CDR1 MNHEY and CDR2 SMNVEV (reference sequence). This CDR3 reads CASSFETGVLNEQFF. The DNA for the CDR3 is TGTGCCAGCAGTTTTGAGACAGGGGTTTTGAATGAGCAGTTCTTC.

This clonotype was observed a few times. The CDR3, as DNA: TGCAGTGCTAGCCAATACCGGGGTCCCACAGATACGCAGTATTTT. Protein product: CSASQYRGPTDTQYF. J is TRBJ2-3 and V is TRBV20-1; possible D gene TRBD2, 5 bases. This CDR3 comprises 15 residues. V lost 3 bases and J lost 2, with 15 bases in between. The germline V gene has CDR1 DFQATT and CDR2 SNEGSKA (reference sequence).

In this sample, this clonotype turned up many times. This chain connects TRBV28 to TRBJ1-5; 8 nucleotides match TRBD1. Per the germline V gene, CDR1 is MDHEN and CDR2 is SYDVKM. With V trimmed by 5 bases and J by 9 bases, 15 bases remained unmatched. This CDR3 contains 16 residues. For the CDR3, the DNA is TGTGCCAGCAGTCTGAACCCCGGGACAGGCCTTTGGCCCCAGCATTTT. Protein product: CASSLNPGTGLWPQHF.

This clonotype came up many times. The chain uses TRBV7-9 and TRBJ2-5; no clear D gene. This CDR3 has 12 residues. CDR1 SEHNR and CDR2 FQNEAQ come from the germline V gene (reference sequence). Trimming shortened V by 6 bases and J by 5 bases, and 10 bases separated the two germline ends. The CDR3 DNA is TGTGCCAGCAGACGACTGGTCGAGACCCAGTACTTC. Residues: CASRRLVETQYF.

The chain recombines TRBV4-2 with TRBJ2-5; D is undetermined. Germline values: CDR1 LGHNA, CDR2 YNFKEQ. Between the trimmed V and J ends, which lost 1 base and 1 base, there was a span of 16 bases. The CDR3 length is 17 residues. DNA of the CDR3: TGTGCCAGCAGCCAAGTATCTAAAATACTTTCCCAAGAGACCCAGTACTTC. Protein: CASSQVSKILSQETQYF.

This clonotype was seen a few times. The chain links TRBV6-2 or TRBV6-3 to TRBJ2-7; 9 positions agree with TRBD2. Trimming removed 6 bases from V and 7 bases from J; junction bases left unmatched: 16. The CDR3 covers 16 residues. Germline CDR1 and CDR2: MNHEY and SVGEGT. The CDR3 is CASRVWVREGRGEQYF. As DNA, the CDR3 is TGTGCCAGCAGGGTGTGGGTGCGGGAGGGCCGGGGTGAGCAGTACTTC.

This clonotype was observed a handful of times. The chain has TRBV3-1 and TRBJ1-2, with 12 bases matching TRBD1. The germline V gene encodes CDR1 LGHDT and CDR2 YNNKEL (reference sequence). J lost 7 bases, V lost 3 bases, and 6 bases had no gene match. This CDR3 is built from 15 residues. The CDR3 region has the DNA TGTGCCAGCAGCCACCCGGGACAGGGGGCCTCTGGCTACACCTTC. Translating it yields CASSHPGQGASGYTF.

J is TRBJ2-1 and V is TRBV6-2 or TRBV6-3; 7 positions agree with TRBD1. Germline V CDR1 and CDR2: MNHEY, SVGEGT. The length of the CDR3 is 17 residues. The V and J ends lost 4 bases and 4 bases, in that order; junction bases with no gene match: 13. CDR3 in amino acids: CASSSSATGLWYNEQFF. DNA for the CDR3: TGTGCCAGCAGTTCCTCCGCGACAGGGTTGTGGTACAATGAGCAGTTCTTC.

The table lists this clonotype with many counts. The V and J genes are TRBV12-3 or TRBV12-4 and TRBJ2-7; 9 nucleotides match TRBD2. The CDR3 is made up of 13 amino acids. With 8 bases clipped from V and 5 bases from J, the junction kept 7 bases outside the gene matches. For the CDR3, the DNA is TGTGCCAGCTCACCCGGGACTAGCAACGAGCAGTACTTC. This translates into CASSPGTSNEQYF.

This clonotype was found many times. The chain carries TRBV27 and TRBJ2-5; 14 bases match TRBD2. This CDR3 spans 19 amino acids. CDR1 and CDR2 from the germline V gene are MNHEY and SMNVEV (reference sequence). The trim removed 5 bases at V and 2 bases at J, leaving 13 bases unmatched. In DNA, the CDR3 is TGTGCCAGCAGTACTACCGGGACTAGCGGGAGAAGGGATCAAGAGACCCAGTACTTC. This sequence encodes CASSTTGTSGRRDQETQYF.